This TCR beta chain emerged from a study of CD8 T cells in Susac syndrome. TCR beta sequences were obtained from blood CD8+ and CD4+ T cells. Each multiple sclerosis control was a treatment-naive patient with relapsing-remitting disease that was either stable or active. Both CD4+ and CD8+ T cells were negatively isolated, and TEMRA cells underwent FACS enrichment. This clonotype was observed a few times. Reverse transcription used about 0.45 to 1 ug RNA and random hexamers. Amplification of TCR beta CDR3 was carried out by immunoSEQ multiplex PCR, which covered 54 Vbeta and 13 Jbeta segments. TCRdb re-called the immunoSEQ multiplex PCR reads through MiXCR, storing one row per CDR3 protein. The table shows around 140,000 distinct CDR3 sequences, with 75% to 90% occurring only once. This clonotype originated in a human donor with multiple sclerosis. Sequenced input: CD8+ T cells from PBMCs.

This CDR3 reads CASSSMDFQETQYF. CDR3 nucleotides: TGCGCCAGCAGCTCTATGGACTTCCAAGAGACCCAGTACTTC. The genes are TRBV4-1 and TRBJ2-5; possible D gene TRBD2, 5 bases. The CDR3 consists of 14 residues. The germline V gene encodes CDR1 MGHRA and CDR2 YSYEKL. V lost 5 bases and J lost 1, with 11 bases in between.